This T cell receptor (beta chain) was recorded in a study of tumor and adjacent non-tumor tissue in lung cancer (dated by TCRdb to the late 2010s). Regarding the research as a whole: By cancer type, the cohort comprised under 15 adenocarcinoma patients, 2 squamous cell carcinoma patients and 1 small cell lung cancer patient. TCRbeta CDR3 sequencing was performed on a few dozen paired specimens, with one tumor sample and one normal lung sample collected per patient. Using bulk TCRbeta repertoires from under 17 lung cancer patients, the study set lung tumor tissue side by side with matched distant non-tumor lung tissue. Sequencing generated a total of approximately 130,000,000 productive TCRbeta reads, averaging roughly 4.2 million reads per sample. The roughly 15 enrolled patients, of whom 10 were men and 5 were women, were aged roughly 30 to 85 years and were diagnosed with TNM stage I to III disease. Broad study findings and their caveats: Significantly higher TCR diversity (inverse Simpson) was observed in tumor tissue than in normal lung tissue (roughly 470 vs 170, P = 0.0075, Mann-Whitney U test). Only about 15 patients were included in the cohort, and the need for larger samples and more detailed clinical data was noted by the authors. In normal lung, the top 100 clones accounted for a significantly larger cumulative share of the repertoire than in tumor tissue. TCR diversity was significantly higher in younger patients, and higher tumor TCR diversity was associated with shorter overall and disease-free survival. Peripheral blood was not sequenced, so blood TCRbeta repertoires were not examined in the lung cancer patients of the study. The sequencing platform is not named in the methods, and unique molecular identifiers are not mentioned.

At the junction V is shortened by 3 bases and J by 1 base, with 12 bases in between. Counted from cysteine to phenylalanine, this CDR3 has 14 amino acids. CDR3 DNA only is kept here, 42 bases in frame from base 1. From the germline V gene (reference sequence), CDR1 is DFQATT and CDR2 is SNEGSKA. In the case of this clonotype: The antigen it recognizes is unknown. Base qualities are missing; no much larger clone stands one base away.

Libraries were prepared through multiplex PCR. For sequencing, an Illumina HiSeq 2500 was employed. Following protocols modified from ARM-PCR, the researchers constructed TCRbeta libraries through three rounds of nested PCR with primers (Table S4). PCR products of 200-500 bp were gel-excised and purified with the QIAquick gel extraction kit before sequencing. For the original study's pipeline: Trimmomatic was used to clean the reads, FLASH was used to merge the reads into complete CDR3 sequences, and MiTCR was used to assign the reads to V(D)J germline segments. Clonal diversity was calculated as the inverse Simpson's index using VDJtools. In-frame sequences lacking a premature stop codon were counted as productive reads. TCRdb trimmed public reads at Q25 via fastp, called clones via MiXCR and kept in-frame beta chains. For every CDR3 protein sequence, its rows merge into one entry that carries the most common genes and DNA. Clone size and V and J calls follow TCRdb, not the original study. For this sample the table gives roughly 67,000 distinct CDR3 sequences, of which just under 60% were detected only once. The ten largest account for around 20% of the sample.

RNA was isolated from bulk unsorted tissue, and RNA quality was assessed with a NanoDrop ND-1000 and an Agilent 2100. Newly diagnosed lung cancer patients without prior chemotherapy who had been admitted for thoracic surgery in China between August and November 2014 were enrolled as donors. Anyone who had undergone radiotherapy or chemotherapy before, or who had another cancer at the same time, was left out of the study. Pieces of surgical tissue measuring about 1-2.1 cm3 were kept in RNAlater solution and held at -80 degrees C until needed. The sequence derives from a man in his forties or fifties with non-small cell lung cancer. Sequenced sample: lung tumor tissue. Recombination joined TRBV20-1 with TRBJ2-5; perhaps TRBD2 is the D gene, with 6 bases matching. The base sequence is TGCAGTGCTAGGCCAGCGGGTCTCCAAGAGACCCAGTACTTC. It translates to CSARPAGLQETQYF.